One T cell receptor (beta chain) is described in this entry. Antigen: not known. A multiplex PCR was run with 60 Vbeta primers and 13 Jbeta primers. The data were produced by immunoSEQ multiplex PCR, yet TCRdb's version contains in-frame clones alone and is incomplete. The data show under 200,000 clones, around 72% seen once. This entry comes from a study of cytomegalovirus exposure and HLA in healthy donors. Study-level findings and limits: Data from an earlier analysis indicated that most TCR beta V segments were productive either about 87% or about 30% of the time.

Sequenced material: PBMCs. The sequence derives from a woman between 50 and 59 years old in good health and CMV-seropositive.

CDR3 DNA: TGTGCCAGTAGTCTCAGGGGGGAAGGCACTGAAGCTTTCTTT. Translating it yields CASSLRGEGTEAFF. V usage is TRBV19 and J usage is TRBJ1-1, with TRBD1 matching 7 bases. The CDR3 runs 14 residues. CDR1 and CDR2 (germline): LNHDA, SQIVND (reference sequence). V lost 5 bases to trimming and J lost 4 bases; unmatched junction nucleotides: 7.